This is a list of T cell receptor beta chains from one sample in a study of blood T cell repertoires in COVID-19. Assay used: immunoSEQ multiplex PCR; TCRdb lists only in-frame clones, some missing. The top ten clones hold approximately 1.5% of a sample with hundreds of thousands of clones, 80% to 90% of them seen once. Sequencing was done on a sample of peripheral blood. These receptors were taken from a woman aged 25 to 45 with active or convalescent COVID-19. The CDR3 runs from the conserved cysteine through the conserved F or W. Each record gives: clone size, D gene, J gene, V gene, CDR3 protein, CDR3 DNA. D genes are given only for firm matches. A clone size is listed for some rows: how often the clone was seen (once, few, many), or a class if it is expanded.

few	TRBD1	TRBJ1-2	TRBV15	CATSMDRGEPNYGYTF	TGTGCCACCAGCATGGACAGGGGAGAGCCTAACTATGGCTACACCTTC
.	.	TRBJ2-7	TRBV18	CASSPRDSLYEQYF	TGTGCCAGCTCACCGCGGGACAGCCTCTACGAGCAGTACTTC
.	TRBD2	TRBJ2-1	TRBV4-1	CASSQVILVGASGGRSYNEQFF	TGCGCCAGCAGCCAAGTAATTCTAGTGGGTGCTAGCGGGGGGCGCTCCTACAATGAGCAGTTCTTC
.	TRBD2	TRBJ2-5	TRBV2	CASIVSLKRLAGKETQYF	TGTGCCAGCATCGTATCCCTAAAGAGACTAGCGGGGAAAGAGACCCAGTACTTC
.	.	TRBJ2-2	TRBV19	CASRTGPGELFF	TGTGCCAGTAGAACAGGGCCCGGGGAGCTGTTTTTT
.	.	TRBJ2-7	TRBV10-1	CASSESLPGGEQYF	TGCGCCAGCAGTGAGTCGTTACCGGGTGGCGAGCAGTACTTC
.	.	TRBJ1-1	TRBV11-2	CASSSWSTEAFF	TGTGCCAGCAGCTCCTGGAGCACTGAAGCTTTCTTT
once	.	TRBJ2-5	TRBV2	CASSERAGRETQYF	TGTGCCAGCAGTGAGAGGGCTGGGAGGGAGACCCAGTACTTC
.	TRBD2	TRBJ2-7	TRBV6-5	CASSYGAGGLYEQYF	TGTGCCAGCAGTTACGGGGCGGGAGGGCTTTACGAGCAGTACTTC
few	TRBD1	TRBJ1-6	TRBV13	CASSRKGQGYSPLHF	TGTGCCAGCAGCCGAAAGGGACAGGGGTATTCACCCCTCCACTTT
.	.	TRBJ1-5	TRBV5-6	CASSLAGQPQHF	TGTGCCAGCAGCTTGGCGGGTCAGCCCCAGCATTTT
few	.	TRBJ2-2	TRBV21-1	CASSHGQPYTGELFF	TGTGCCAGCAGCCACGGACAGCCGTACACCGGGGAGCTGTTTTTT
.	.	TRBJ1-2	TRBV4-1	CASSQDNGGAPSYGYTF	TGCGCCAGCAGCCAAGATAACGGGGGGGCGCCTAGCTATGGCTACACCTTC
once	.	TRBJ2-1	TRBV5-1	CASSLDGVSSYNEQFF	TGCGCCAGCAGCTTGGATGGAGTCAGCTCCTACAATGAGCAGTTCTTC
.	.	TRBJ1-1	TRBV19	CASSTQSLEAFF	TGTGCCAGTAGTACACAGTCCTTAGAAGCTTTCTTT
.	.	TRBJ1-2	TRBV11-2	CASSLDWRNLGYTF	TGTGCCAGCAGCTTAGATTGGCGGAATCTCGGCTACACCTTC
few	.	TRBJ2-7	TRBV2	CASSESGINYEQYF	TGTGCCAGCAGTGAGTCCGGGATAAACTACGAGCAGTACTTC
.	.	TRBJ1-1	TRBV29-1	CSVGNRLTNTEAFF	TGCAGCGTTGGGAACAGGTTAACGAACACTGAAGCTTTCTTT
.	.	TRBJ1-1	TRBV29-1	CNTLLVSGNTEAFF	TGCAACACACTTTTGGTCTCAGGGAACACTGAAGCTTTCTTT
.	.	TRBJ2-1	TRBV11-1	CASSLPDSADNEQFF	TGTGCCAGCAGCTTACCAGACAGCGCCGACAATGAGCAGTTCTTC
.	.	TRBJ2-3	TRBV4-1	CASRGGLRGKADTQYF	TGCGCCAGCAGGGGTGGGTTGCGGGGTAAGGCAGATACGCAGTATTTT
once	TRBD1	TRBJ2-7	TRBV2	CATTDRAYEQYF	TGTGCCACCACTGACAGGGCCTACGAGCAGTACTTC
.	.	TRBJ1-5	TRBV6-4	CASSPQGGQPQHF	TGTGCCAGCAGTCCACAGGGAGGGCAGCCCCAGCATTTT
.	TRBD1	TRBJ1-1	TRBV5-1	CASSTLDRGTEAFF	TGCGCCAGCAGCACCCTGGACAGGGGCACTGAAGCTTTCTTT
.	.	TRBJ2-7	TRBV10-3	CAIRGKDSYEQYF	TGTGCCATCCGAGGTAAGGATTCCTACGAGCAGTACTTC
.	TRBD2	TRBJ2-2	TRBV5-1	CASSPSLAGFTGELFF	TGCGCCAGCAGCCCCAGTCTAGCGGGATTTACCGGGGAGCTGTTTTTT
.	TRBD1	TRBJ1-5	TRBV10-2	CASSGDSEVQPQHF	TGCGCCAGCAGCGGGGACAGCGAGGTTCAGCCCCAGCATTTT
few	TRBD1	TRBJ1-2	TRBV2	CASATTGGRNGYTF	TGTGCCAGCGCAACGACAGGGGGCCGTAATGGCTACACCTTC
.	TRBD1	TRBJ1-5	TRBV19	CASSPKGAVHNQPQHF	TGTGCCAGTAGCCCTAAGGGGGCAGTCCATAATCAACCCCAGCATTTT
.	TRBD1	TRBJ1-1	TRBV6-5	CASRYAGTEGNEAFF	TGTGCCAGCAGGTACGCCGGGACAGAAGGCAATGAAGCTTTCTTT
.	.	TRBJ1-3	TRBV7-8	CASSPQGFGGNTIYF	TGTGCCAGCAGCCCTCAGGGCTTTGGTGGAAACACCATATATTTT
.	TRBD1	TRBJ1-6	TRBV6-2/TRBV6-3	CASSYSTGFGSPLHF	TGTGCCAGCAGCTACTCGACAGGGTTCGGTTCACCCCTCCACTTT
once	TRBD2	TRBJ2-1	TRBV19	CASSTGGGRSYNEQFF	TGTGCCAGTAGTACAGGAGGCGGGAGATCCTACAATGAGCAGTTCTTC
.	.	TRBJ1-1	TRBV6-5	CASSVNRQEAFF	TGTGCCAGCAGCGTAAACAGACAGGAAGCTTTCTTT
.	TRBD1	TRBJ2-7	TRBV10-3	CAVIQGAYEQYF	TGTGCCGTGATACAGGGGGCCTACGAGCAGTACTTC
few	.	TRBJ1-1	TRBV5-1	CASSFDSFNTEAFF	TGCGCCAGCAGCTTCGACAGTTTCAACACTGAAGCTTTCTTT
once	TRBD2	TRBJ2-7	TRBV11-2	CASSLGGSYEQYF	TGTGCCAGCAGCTTGGGGGGGTCCTACGAGCAGTACTTC
.	.	TRBJ1-1	TRBV2	CASSEALREVGTEAFF	TGTGCCAGCAGTGAAGCGCTTCGCGAGGTGGGCACTGAAGCTTTCTTT
once	.	TRBJ2-5	TRBV5-1	CASSLREGSGETQYF	TGCGCCAGCAGCTTGCGCGAAGGGTCAGGGGAGACCCAGTACTTC
.	.	TRBJ2-2	TRBV9	CASSVGGRGGAGELFF	TGTGCCAGCAGCGTAGGAGGGAGAGGAGGCGCCGGGGAGCTGTTTTTT
.	.	TRBJ2-1	TRBV6-4	CASSELVGGNEQFF	TGTGCCAGCAGTGAATTAGTGGGAGGCAATGAGCAGTTCTTC
.	TRBD1	TRBJ1-2	TRBV27	CASSTRTGSLPMDGYTF	TGTGCCAGCAGTACCCGGACAGGGAGCCTTCCAATGGATGGCTACACCTTC
.	TRBD2	TRBJ2-3	TRBV14	CASSQEVAGSNTQYF	TGTGCCAGCAGCCAAGAGGTAGCGGGTTCGAATACGCAGTATTTT